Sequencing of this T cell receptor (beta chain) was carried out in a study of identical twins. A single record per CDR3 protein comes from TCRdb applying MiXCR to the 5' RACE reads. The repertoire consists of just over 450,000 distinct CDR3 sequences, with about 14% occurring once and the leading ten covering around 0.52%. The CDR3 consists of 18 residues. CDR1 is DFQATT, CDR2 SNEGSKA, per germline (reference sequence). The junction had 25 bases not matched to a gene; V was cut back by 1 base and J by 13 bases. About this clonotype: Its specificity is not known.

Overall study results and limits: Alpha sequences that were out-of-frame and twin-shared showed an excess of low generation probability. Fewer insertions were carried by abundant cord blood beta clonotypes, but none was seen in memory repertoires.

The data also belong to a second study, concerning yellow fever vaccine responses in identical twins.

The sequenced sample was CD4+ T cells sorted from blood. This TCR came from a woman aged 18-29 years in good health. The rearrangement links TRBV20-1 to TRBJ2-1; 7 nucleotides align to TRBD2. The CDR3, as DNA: TGCAGTGCTAGAGGGGGGGGGTCCTACCGGGACTCCTATGGTATACAGTTCTTC. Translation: CSARGGGSYRDSYGIQFF.